This TCR beta chain derives from a study of response to subunit inactivated influenza vaccine. Study conclusions and caveats: After each seasonal influenza vaccination, few new T cells are recruited, the authors suggested.

Deletions cut 0 bases from V and 6 bases from J, with 11 bases between. Germline V gene lookup returns CDR1 SGHTA and CDR2 FQGNSA. The CDR3 has 14 amino acids. TCRdb analysed the RT-PCR reads with MiXCR anew, one entry per CDR3 protein. The sample includes about 610,000 distinct CDR3 sequences, 12% to 15% of them seen just once. This clonotype was found a few times. No antigen is known for it. The origin of this receptor is a man aged 50 or older who received an inactivated influenza vaccine. V is TRBV7-2 and J is TRBJ1-2, with a possible D match to TRBD1 (5 bases). The starting material was PBMCs from blood, obtained roughly 12 days after vaccination. CDR3 DNA sequence: TGTGCCAGCAGCTTAGCGAGGGGAGGCGATGGCTACACCTTC. Translated, it gives CASSLARGGDGYTF.